These 20 T cell receptor beta chains were sequenced from one sample in a study of CD8 T cells in Susac syndrome. It was with random hexamers that roughly 0.45 to 1 ug RNA was reverse transcribed. TCRdb analysed the immunoSEQ multiplex PCR reads with MiXCR anew, one entry per CDR3 protein. The table includes fewer than 150,000 distinct CDR3 sequences, 93% detected once. The sample was CD4+ T cells from PBMCs. These receptors were obtained from a human donor with multiple sclerosis.

The chain's CDR3 is CASSYSSWLLEAFF. CDR3 coding DNA: TGTGCCAGCAGTTACTCGTCTTGGCTACTGGAAGCTTTCTTT. The chain is built from TRBV6-6 and TRBJ1-1; D ambiguous. CDR1 and CDR2 from the germline V gene are MNHNY and SVGAGI (reference sequence). CDR3 length: 14 residues. The ends were cut back, 0 bases at V and 8 bases at J, with 13 bases in the middle.

The rearrangement links TRBV9 to TRBJ2-1; D perhaps matches TRBD1 (5 bases). V was cut by 4 bases and J by 10 bases, with 9 bases left in between. This CDR3 contains 11 residues. The germline V gene encodes CDR1 SGDLS and CDR2 YYNGEE. CDR3 bases: TGTGCCAGCAGCATACAGGAAGAGCAGTTCTTC. It is translated as CASSIQEEQFF.

The J gene is TRBJ1-1, the V gene TRBV5-1, with D perhaps matching TRBD1 (5 bases). This CDR3 has 15 residues. Germline CDR1 is SGHRS and CDR2 is YFSETQ. Trimming cost V 1 base and J 2 bases, with 12 bases left between them. The CDR3 nucleotides are TGCGCCAGCAGCTTGACTGGGACCGATAACACTGAAGCTTTCTTT. Translating gives CASSLTGTDNTEAFF.

V and J are TRBV28 and TRBJ2-7, with a possible D match to TRBD1 (6 bases). Germline CDR1 is MDHEN and CDR2 is SYDVKM. The CDR3 extends over 14 amino acids. The V end was cut by 6 bases, the J end by 5 bases, with 17 bases between. The CDR3, as DNA: TGTGCCAGCAGCCCCACAGGGAAGGTCCACGAGCAGTACTTC. This sequence encodes CASSPTGKVHEQYF.

The gene calls are TRBV29-1 and TRBJ2-2; TRBD1 agrees at 10 bases. The germline V gene has CDR1 SQVTM and CDR2 ANQGSEA. V lost 4 bases to trimming and J lost 2 bases; unmatched junction nucleotides: 7. The CDR3 is made up of 16 amino acids. CDR3 sequence (DNA): TGCAGCGTTGGGGGACAGGGGTCTTTAAACACCGGGGAGCTGTTTTTT. Its translation is CSVGGQGSLNTGELFF.

V is TRBV7-2 and J is TRBJ2-7; no firm D call. This CDR3 has 13 residues. Trimming shortened V by 5 bases and J by 2 bases, and 10 bases separated the two germline ends. Germline V CDR1 and CDR2: SGHTA, FQGNSA. CDR3 region: CASSPVPPYEQYF. The DNA for the CDR3 is TGTGCCAGCAGCCCGGTTCCCCCCTACGAGCAGTACTTC.

This rearrangement joins TRBV18 to TRBJ1-1; D call uncertain. CDR3 size: 12 residues. V lost 2 bases to trimming and J lost 1 base, with 2 bases between them. Per germline, CDR1 KGHSH and CDR2 LQKENI. In DNA form, the CDR3 reads TGTGCCAGCTCACCAACGAACACTGAAGCTTTCTTT. This gives the protein CASSPTNTEAFF.

The chain has TRBV29-1 and TRBJ1-6, with 10 bases fitting TRBD1. The ends lost 6 bases at V and 9 bases at J; junction bases unmatched: 2. Germline CDR1 SQVTM, CDR2 ANQGSEA. This CDR3 region has 12 residues. CDR3 sequence: CSVGDRGSPLHF. CDR3 DNA: TGCAGCGTGGGGGACAGGGGTTCACCCCTCCACTTT.

The chain combines TRBV7-8 with TRBJ2-2, with TRBD1 matching over 8 bases. This CDR3 comprises 18 residues. The V and J ends lost 0 bases and 3 bases, in that order; junction bases with no gene match: 9. Germline V gives CDR1 SGHVS, CDR2 FQNEAQ. The CDR3 coding sequence is TGTGCCAGCAGCTTAGCAAGGTTTCAGGGGGCGGACACCGGGGAGCTGTTTTTT. Translated, it gives CASSLARFQGADTGELFF.

The chain combines TRBV3-1 with TRBJ1-1; D is undetermined. Germline CDR1 reads LGHDT; CDR2 reads YNNKEL (reference sequence). The CDR3 is made up of 12 amino acids. Trimming removed 0 bases from V and 8 bases from J, with 7 bases in between. In DNA form, the CDR3 reads TGTGCCAGCAGCCAAGAAGGACTGGAAGCTTTCTTT. This sequence encodes CASSQEGLEAFF. The whole variable domain, filled in from reference TRBV3-1 and TRBJ1-1, reads DTAVSQTPKYLVTQMGNDKSIKCEQNLGHDTMYWYKQDSKKFLKIMFSYNNKELIINETVPNRFSPKSPDKAHLNLHINSLELGDSAVYFCASSQEGLEAFFGQGTRLTVV.

The CDR3 here is CASSYQRVYNEQFF. The CDR3 coding sequence is TGTGCCAGCAGTTACCAGCGGGTATACAATGAGCAGTTCTTC. The J gene is TRBJ2-1, the V gene TRBV6-2 or TRBV6-3; D possibly corresponds to TRBD2 (6 bases). CDR3 length: 14 amino acids. Trimming cost V 2 bases and J 4 bases, with 9 bases left between them. CDR1 MNHEY and CDR2 SVGEGT come from the germline V gene.

The chain couples TRBV23-1 to TRBJ1-5, with unresolved D. TRBV23-1 is reported as an ORF; its role is uncertain. The V and J ends lost 4 bases and 4 bases respectively, with 14 bases between them. This CDR3 has 15 amino acids. The CDR3 sequence: CASSLRLGNNQPQHF. The CDR3 DNA is TGCGCCAGCAGTCTACGGCTAGGGAATAATCAGCCCCAGCATTTT.

As DNA, the CDR3 is TGTGCCAGCAGCCAAGTGCTAGCGGGGGGAGCTAGCACAGATACGCAGTATTTT. Encoded protein: CASSQVLAGGASTDTQYF. The chain is built from TRBV3-1 and TRBJ2-3; 11 bases agree with TRBD2. With V trimmed by 1 base and J by 0 bases, 6 bases remained unmatched. CDR1 is LGHDT and CDR2 is YNNKEL in the germline V gene (reference sequence). The CDR3 loop spans 18 amino acids.

The chain employs TRBV4-1 and TRBJ1-1, with TRBD1 matching 7 bases. The CDR3 is 15 residues long. The V gene's germline CDR1 is MGHRA and CDR2 YSYEKL. V lost 1 base, J lost 1 base, and 3 bases stayed unmatched. CDR3 in amino acids: CASSQGYRGNTEAFF. Here the CDR3 DNA reads TGCGCCAGCAGCCAAGGGTACAGGGGGAACACTGAAGCTTTCTTT.

The gene calls are TRBV6-5 and TRBJ1-2; TRBD1 matches 12 bases. CDR3 size: 19 residues. Trimming at V came to 1 base and at J to 4 bases, leaving 13 bases not matched to a gene. Germline CDR1 MNHEY, CDR2 SVGAGI. CDR3 nucleotide sequence: TGTGCCAGCAGTTACTATGACCGGGACAGGGGGCGAAGGGCCTATGGCTACACCTTC. Amino acids: CASSYYDRDRGRRAYGYTF.

This clonotype was counted once. The rearrangement links TRBV18 to TRBJ1-6; no clear D. The CDR3 length is 15 residues. V dropped 1 base and J dropped 7 bases, with 11 bases sitting between them. Germline CDR1 KGHSH, CDR2 LQKENI. CDR3 nucleotide sequence: TGTGCCAGCTCACCACGAACCGGGAAGAATTCACCCCTCCACTTT. It translates to CASSPRTGKNSPLHF.

This clonotype was seen only once. The chain carries TRBV7-3 and TRBJ2-2; D not certain. This CDR3 contains 14 residues. Trimming shortened V by 4 bases and J by 3 bases, and 9 bases separated the two germline ends. Germline lookup yields CDR1 SGHTA and CDR2 FQGTGA. The CDR3: CASSSSLDTGELFF. DNA of the CDR3: TGTGCCAGCAGCTCTTCCTTGGACACCGGGGAGCTGTTTTTT.

V is TRBV7-8 and J is TRBJ2-7; 8 bases line up with TRBD2. V dropped 2 bases and J dropped 4; count of bases not matched to a gene: 7. This CDR3 spans 15 amino acids. Germline V lookup: CDR1 SGHVS, CDR2 FQNEAQ. CDR3 residues: CASSLIGGGSYEQYF. CDR3 coding DNA: TGTGCCAGCAGCTTAATTGGCGGGGGGTCATACGAGCAGTACTTC.

This clonotype was seen a single time. The chain links TRBV7-8 to TRBJ1-1; D remains unclear. Germline assignment: CDR1 SGHVS and CDR2 FQNEAQ. The V and J ends lost 0 bases and 3 bases respectively, with 11 bases between them. The CDR3 length is 15 residues. CDR3 coding DNA: TGTGCCAGCAGCTTAGCGCAGGCCGCGGACACTGAAGCTTTCTTT. Its protein is CASSLAQAADTEAFF.

V is TRBV2 and J is TRBJ1-2; D is unclear. This CDR3 spans 13 amino acids. V was clipped by 9 bases and J by 8 bases, with 19 bases between them. Germline CDR1 and CDR2: SNHLY and FYNNEI. CDR3 residues: CASSAGRVGGYTF. The CDR3 bases are TGTGCCAGTAGCGCAGGACGGGTGGGAGGCTACACCTTC.